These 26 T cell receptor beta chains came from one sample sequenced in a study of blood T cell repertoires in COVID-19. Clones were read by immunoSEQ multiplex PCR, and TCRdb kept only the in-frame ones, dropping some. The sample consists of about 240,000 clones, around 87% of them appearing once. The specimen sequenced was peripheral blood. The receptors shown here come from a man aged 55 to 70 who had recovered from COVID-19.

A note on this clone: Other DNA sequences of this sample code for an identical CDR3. This CDR3 reads CASSRDRANYGYTF. CDR3 DNA sequence: TGTGCCAGCAGCCGGGACAGGGCGAACTATGGCTACACCTTC. The chain joins TRBV6-5 to TRBJ1-2; 9 nucleotides align to TRBD1. J gave up 2 bases and V 6 bases, and 4 bases lay outside the gene matches. Germline V gene sequence: CDR1 MNHEY, CDR2 SVGAGI. The CDR3 has 14 amino acids.

As DNA, the CDR3 is TGTGCCAGCTATCGACAGGGGGGTCAGCCCCAGCATTTT. Translated: CASYRQGGQPQHF. This chain connects TRBV6-6 to TRBJ1-5, with 9 nucleotides matching TRBD1. The CDR3 contains 13 residues. The V gene's germline CDR1 is MNHNY and CDR2 SVGAGI (reference sequence). J lost 6 bases, V lost 8 bases, and 5 bases had no gene match.

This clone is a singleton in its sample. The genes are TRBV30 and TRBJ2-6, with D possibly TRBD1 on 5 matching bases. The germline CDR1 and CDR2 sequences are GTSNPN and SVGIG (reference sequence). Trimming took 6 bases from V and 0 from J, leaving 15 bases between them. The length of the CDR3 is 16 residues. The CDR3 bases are TGTGCCTGCCCCCCCAGCAGGGACTCTGGGGCCAACGTCCTGACTTTC. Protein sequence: CACPPSRDSGANVLTF.

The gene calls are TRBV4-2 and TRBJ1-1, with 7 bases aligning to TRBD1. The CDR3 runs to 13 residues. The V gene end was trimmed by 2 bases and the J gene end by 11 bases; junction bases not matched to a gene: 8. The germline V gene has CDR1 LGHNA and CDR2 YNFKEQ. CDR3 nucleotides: TGTGCCAGCAGCCAAACAGGGGTGTTCGCGGCTTTCTTT. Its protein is CASSQTGVFAAFF.

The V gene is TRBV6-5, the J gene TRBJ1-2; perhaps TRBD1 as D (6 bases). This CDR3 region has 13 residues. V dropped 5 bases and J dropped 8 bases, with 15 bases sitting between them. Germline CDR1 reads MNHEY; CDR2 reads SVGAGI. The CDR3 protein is CASSRSGGAGYTF. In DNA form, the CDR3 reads TGTGCCAGCAGTCGTTCGGGGGGCGCAGGCTACACCTTC.

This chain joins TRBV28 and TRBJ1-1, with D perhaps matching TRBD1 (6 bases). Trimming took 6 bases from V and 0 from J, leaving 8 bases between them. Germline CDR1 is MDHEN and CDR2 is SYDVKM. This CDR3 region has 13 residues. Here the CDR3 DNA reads TGTGCCAGCAGGAGGACAGTGAACACTGAAGCTTTCTTT. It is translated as CASRRTVNTEAFF.

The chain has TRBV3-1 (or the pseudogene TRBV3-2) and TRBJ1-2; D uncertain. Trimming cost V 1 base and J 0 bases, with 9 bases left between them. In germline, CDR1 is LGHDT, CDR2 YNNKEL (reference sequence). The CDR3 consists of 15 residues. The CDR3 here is CASSQGRAANYGYTF. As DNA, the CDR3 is TGTGCCAGCAGCCAAGGGCGGGCGGCTAACTATGGCTACACCTTC.

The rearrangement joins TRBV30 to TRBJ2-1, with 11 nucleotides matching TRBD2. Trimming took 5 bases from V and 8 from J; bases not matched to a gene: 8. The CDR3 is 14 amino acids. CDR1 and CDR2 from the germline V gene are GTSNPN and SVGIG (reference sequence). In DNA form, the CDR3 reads TGTGCCTGGTCCGGTATAGCGGGGGGGCATGAGCAGTTCTTC. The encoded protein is CAWSGIAGGHEQFF.

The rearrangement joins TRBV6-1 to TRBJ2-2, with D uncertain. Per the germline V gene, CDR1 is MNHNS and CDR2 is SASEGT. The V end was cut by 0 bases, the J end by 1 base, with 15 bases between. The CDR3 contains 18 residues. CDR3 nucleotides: TGTGCCAGCAGTGAAGCCCCCTACCCCTCAAAGAACACCGGGGAGCTGTTTTTT. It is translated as CASSEAPYPSKNTGELFF.

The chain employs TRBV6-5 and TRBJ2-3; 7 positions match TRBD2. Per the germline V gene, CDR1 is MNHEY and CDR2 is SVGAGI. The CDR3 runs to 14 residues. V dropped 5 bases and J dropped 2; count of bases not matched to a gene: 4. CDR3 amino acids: CASSLAANTDTQYF. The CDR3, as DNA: TGTGCCAGCAGTCTAGCGGCCAACACAGATACGCAGTATTTT.

CDR3 protein: CASSRGAGTVREQYF. DNA of the CDR3: TGTGCCAGCAGTCGGGGGGCGGGGACCGTGAGGGAGCAGTACTTC. The V and J genes are TRBV27 and TRBJ2-7; possibly TRBD2 for D (7 bases). The CDR3 covers 15 residues. V was trimmed by 5 bases and J by 7 bases, leaving 21 bases between them. Germline V gene lookup returns CDR1 MNHEY and CDR2 SMNVEV (reference sequence).

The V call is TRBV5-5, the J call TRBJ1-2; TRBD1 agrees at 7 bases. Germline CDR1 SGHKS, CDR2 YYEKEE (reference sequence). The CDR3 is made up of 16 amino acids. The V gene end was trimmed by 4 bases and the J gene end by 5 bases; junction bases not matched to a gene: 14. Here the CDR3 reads CASSLSTGAGGYGYTF. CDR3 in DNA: TGTGCCAGCAGCCTCAGCACTGGCGCAGGGGGGTATGGCTACACCTTC.

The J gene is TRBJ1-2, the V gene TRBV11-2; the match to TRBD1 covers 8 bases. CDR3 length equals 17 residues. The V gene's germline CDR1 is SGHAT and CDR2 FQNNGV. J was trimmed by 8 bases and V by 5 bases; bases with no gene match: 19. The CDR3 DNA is TGTGCCAGCAGCGCCCCCGGGACAGGAGCGTCCCGGTACGGCTACACCTTC. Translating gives CASSAPGTGASRYGYTF.

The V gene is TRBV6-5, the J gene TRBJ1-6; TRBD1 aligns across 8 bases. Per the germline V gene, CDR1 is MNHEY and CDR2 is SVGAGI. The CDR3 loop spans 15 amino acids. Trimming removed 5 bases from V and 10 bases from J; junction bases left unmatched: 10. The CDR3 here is CASSRAGGAESPLHF. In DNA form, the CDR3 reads TGTGCCAGCAGTCGCGCAGGGGGCGCAGAATCACCCCTCCACTTT.

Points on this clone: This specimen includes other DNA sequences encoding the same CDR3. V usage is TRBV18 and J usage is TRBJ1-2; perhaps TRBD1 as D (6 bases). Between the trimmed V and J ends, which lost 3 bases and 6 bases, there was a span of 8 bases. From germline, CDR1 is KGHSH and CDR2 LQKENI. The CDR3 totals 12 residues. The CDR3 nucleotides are TGTGCCAGCTCACCCAGGGGTGATGGCTACACCTTC. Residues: CASSPRGDGYTF.

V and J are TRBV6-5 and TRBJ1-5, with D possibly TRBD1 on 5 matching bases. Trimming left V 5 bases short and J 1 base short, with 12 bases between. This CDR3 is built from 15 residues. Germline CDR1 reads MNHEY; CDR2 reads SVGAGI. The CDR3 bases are TGTGCCAGCAGTCGTCGGCAGGGCAGCAATCAGCCCCAGCATTTT. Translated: CASSRRQGSNQPQHF.

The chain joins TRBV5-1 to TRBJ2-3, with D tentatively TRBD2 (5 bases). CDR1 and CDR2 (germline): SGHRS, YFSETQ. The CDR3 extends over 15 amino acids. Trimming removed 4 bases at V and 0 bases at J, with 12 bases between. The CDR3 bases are TGCGCCAGCAGCGTTAGCGATCCTAGCACAGATACGCAGTATTTT. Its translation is CASSVSDPSTDTQYF. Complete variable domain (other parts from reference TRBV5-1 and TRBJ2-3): KAGVTQTPRYLIKTRGQQVTLSCSPISGHRSVSWYQQTPGQGLQFLFEYFSETQRNKGNFPGRFSGRQFSNSRSEMNVSTLELGDSALYLCASSVSDPSTDTQYFGPGTRLTVL.

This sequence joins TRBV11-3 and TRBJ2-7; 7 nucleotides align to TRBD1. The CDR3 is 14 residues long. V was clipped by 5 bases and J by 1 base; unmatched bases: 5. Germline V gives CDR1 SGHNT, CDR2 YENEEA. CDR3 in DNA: TGTGCCAGCAGCCCAGGGGGACAGTCCTACGAGCAGTACTTC. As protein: CASSPGGQSYEQYF. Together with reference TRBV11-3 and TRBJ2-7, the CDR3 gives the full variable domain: EAGVVQSPRYKIIEKKQPVAFWCNPISGHNTLYWYLQNLGQGPELLIRYENEEAVDDSQLPKDRFSAERLKGVDSTLKIQPAELGDSAVYLCASSPGGQSYEQYFGPGTRLTVT.

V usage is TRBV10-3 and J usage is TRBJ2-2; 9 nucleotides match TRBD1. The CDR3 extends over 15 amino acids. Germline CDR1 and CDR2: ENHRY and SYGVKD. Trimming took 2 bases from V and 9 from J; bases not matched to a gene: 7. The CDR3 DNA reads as TGTGCCATCAGTGAGGGAGGGACAGGGACTAGGGAGCTGTTTTTT. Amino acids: CAISEGGTGTRELFF.

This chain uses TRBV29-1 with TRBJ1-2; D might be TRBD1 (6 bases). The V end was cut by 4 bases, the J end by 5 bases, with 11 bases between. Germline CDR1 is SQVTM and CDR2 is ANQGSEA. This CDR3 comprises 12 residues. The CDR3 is CSVVQGSYGYTF. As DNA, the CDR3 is TGCAGCGTTGTTCAGGGGTCTTATGGCTACACCTTC.

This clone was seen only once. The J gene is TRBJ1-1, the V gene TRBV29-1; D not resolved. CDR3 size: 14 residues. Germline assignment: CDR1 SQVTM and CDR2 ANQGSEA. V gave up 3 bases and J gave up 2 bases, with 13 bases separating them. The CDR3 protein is CSVEILGANTEAFF. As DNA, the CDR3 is TGCAGCGTTGAGATCTTAGGAGCCAACACTGAAGCTTTCTTT.

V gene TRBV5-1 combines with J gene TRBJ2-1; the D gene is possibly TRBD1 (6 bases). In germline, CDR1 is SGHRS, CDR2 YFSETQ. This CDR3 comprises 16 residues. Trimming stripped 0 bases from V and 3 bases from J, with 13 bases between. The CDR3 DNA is TGCGCCAGCAGCTTGGGTTTCAGGGGAAGCTACAATGAGCAGTTCTTC. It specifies CASSLGFRGSYNEQFF.

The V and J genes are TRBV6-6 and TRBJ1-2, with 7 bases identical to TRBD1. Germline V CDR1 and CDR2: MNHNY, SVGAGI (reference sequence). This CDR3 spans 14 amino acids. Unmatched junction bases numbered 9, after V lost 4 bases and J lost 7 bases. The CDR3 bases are TGTGCCAGCAGTTCGTCCGACAGGGTGACTGGCTACACCTTC. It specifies CASSSSDRVTGYTF.

CDR3 sequence (DNA): TGTGCCAGTACGCCCAGGGGAAGAAGGTCACCCCTCCACTTT. Translation: CASTPRGRRSPLHF. This chain links TRBV6-5 with TRBJ1-6, with D maybe TRBD1 (6 bases). Trimming took 9 bases from V and 10 from J, leaving 19 bases between them. The CDR3 is 14 amino acids. CDR1 MNHEY and CDR2 SVGAGI come from the germline V gene.

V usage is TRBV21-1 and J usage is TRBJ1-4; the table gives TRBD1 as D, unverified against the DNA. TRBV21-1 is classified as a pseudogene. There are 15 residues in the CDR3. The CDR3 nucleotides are TGTGCCAGCAGGCTCCGGGACAGGCCTAATGAAAAACTGTTTTTT. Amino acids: CASRLRDRPNEKLFF.

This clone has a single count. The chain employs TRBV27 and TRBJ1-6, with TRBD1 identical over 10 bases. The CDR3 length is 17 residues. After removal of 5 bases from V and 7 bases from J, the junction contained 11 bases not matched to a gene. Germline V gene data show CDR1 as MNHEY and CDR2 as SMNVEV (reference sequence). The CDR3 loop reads CASSTPGTGARNSPLHF. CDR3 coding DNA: TGTGCCAGCAGTACACCCGGGACAGGGGCTCGGAATTCACCCCTCCACTTT.